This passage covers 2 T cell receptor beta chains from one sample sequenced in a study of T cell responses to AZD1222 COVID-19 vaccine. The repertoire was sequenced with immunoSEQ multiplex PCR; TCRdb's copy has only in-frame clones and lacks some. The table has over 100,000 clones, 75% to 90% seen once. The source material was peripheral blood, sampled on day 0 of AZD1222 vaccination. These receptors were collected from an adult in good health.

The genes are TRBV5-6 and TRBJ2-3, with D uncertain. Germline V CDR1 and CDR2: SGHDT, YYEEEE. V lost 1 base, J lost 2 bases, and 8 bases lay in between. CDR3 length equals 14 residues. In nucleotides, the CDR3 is TGTGCCAGCAGCTTGCGTGGGATCACAGATACGCAGTATTTT. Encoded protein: CASSLRGITDTQYF.

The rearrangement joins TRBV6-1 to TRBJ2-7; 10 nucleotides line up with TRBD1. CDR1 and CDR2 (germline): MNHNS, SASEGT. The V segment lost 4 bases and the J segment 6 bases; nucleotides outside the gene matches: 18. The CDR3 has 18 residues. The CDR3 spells CASSVAGTGAPVYSEQYF. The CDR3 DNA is TGTGCCAGCAGTGTCGCAGGGACAGGGGCCCCTGTTTATTCCGAGCAGTACTTC.